The 8 T cell receptor beta chains given below trace back to one sample, sequenced in a study of T cell responses to AZD1222 COVID-19 vaccine. Sequencing was performed with immunoSEQ multiplex PCR; in TCRdb, only in-frame clones are kept and a portion is missing. The table includes roughly 110,000 clones, around 89% detected once. The specimen comprised peripheral blood, sampled on day 0 of AZD1222 vaccination. The receptors were sampled from an adult in good health.

The rearrangement uses TRBV5-1 and TRBJ1-6, with D tentatively TRBD1 (5 bases). With 4 bases removed from V and 8 bases from J, the gap between germline ends came to 19 bases. The germline gives CDR1 SGHRS, CDR2 YFSETQ. The CDR3 sequence is 16 residues long. The CDR3, as DNA: TGCGCCAGCAGCCCCTCCACGGGGGGAGGGGATTCACCCCTCCACTTT. Translated, it gives CASSPSTGGGDSPLHF.

The chain couples TRBV7-3 to TRBJ1-2; D perhaps matches TRBD1 (5 bases). The CDR3 consists of 16 residues. Germline V gene lookup returns CDR1 SGHTA and CDR2 FQGTGA. V was pared by 6 bases and J by 8 bases, with 25 bases between. In nucleotides, the CDR3 is TGTGCCAGCAGTCTATCGGGGGGTCCTCGTTTCGGCGGCTACACCTTC. It translates to CASSLSGGPRFGGYTF.

This clone was seen a single time. The rearrangement joins TRBV11-2 to TRBJ1-2; D may be TRBD1 (5 bases). The CDR3 contains 16 residues. The V end was cut by 5 bases, the J end by 0 bases, with 16 bases between. Germline loops: CDR1 SGHAT, CDR2 FQNNGV. CDR3 loop: CASSARWQGANYGYTF. For the CDR3, the DNA is TGTGCCAGCAGCGCCCGTTGGCAGGGCGCTAACTATGGCTACACCTTC.

J is TRBJ1-3 and V is TRBV6-5, with D possibly TRBD1 on 6 matching bases. V was cut by 0 bases and J by 4 bases, with 13 bases left in between. The germline CDR1 and CDR2 sequences are MNHEY and SVGAGI. There are 16 residues in the CDR3. In DNA form, the CDR3 reads TGTGCCAGCAGTTACTCAGGGGGGCCGAAGGGAAACACCATATATTTT. It codes for CASSYSGGPKGNTIYF.

This sequence joins TRBV6-5 and TRBJ1-1; D is unclear. Germline V gene data show CDR1 as MNHEY and CDR2 as SVGAGI. The CDR3 contains 15 residues. The germline V and J ends were trimmed by 0 bases and 0 bases, with 8 bases remaining between them. The CDR3 here is CASSYSRDLNTEAFF. In DNA, the CDR3 is TGTGCCAGCAGTTACTCTCGAGACCTGAACACTGAAGCTTTCTTT.

This rearrangement joins TRBV5-1 to TRBJ1-6; TRBD1 aligns across 11 bases. The CDR3 extends over 17 amino acids. V was pared by 0 bases and J by 7 bases, with 6 bases of the junction left unmatched. Germline-derived CDR1 and CDR2 are SGHRS and YFSETQ. CDR3 DNA sequence: TGCGCCAGCAGCTTGGTGGACAGGGGGCGGAGGAATTCACCCCTCCACTTT. Translation gives CASSLVDRGRRNSPLHF.

V is TRBV12-5 and J is TRBJ1-2; 8 bases align to TRBD1. Germline CDR1 reads LGHNT; CDR2 reads FRNRAP. The CDR3 spans 16 residues. V lost 0 bases, J lost 7 bases, and 10 bases stayed unmatched. The DNA of the CDR3 is TGTGCTAGTGGTTTGGTACCAGGGGGCATAGGCGGTGGCTACACCTTC. It encodes CASGLVPGGIGGGYTF. The variable domain in full, with the rest retrieved from reference TRBV12-5 and TRBJ1-2, is DARVTQTPRHKVTEMGQEVTMRCQPILGHNTVFWYRQTMMQGLELLAYFRNRAPLDDSGMPKDRFSAEMPDATLATLKIQPSEPRDSAVYFCASGLVPGGIGGGYTFGSGTRLTVV.

The V call is TRBV28, the J call TRBJ2-2; 10 nucleotides line up with TRBD1. V lost 7 bases, J lost 8 bases, and 4 bases stayed unmatched. CDR3 length: 13 residues. Per the germline V gene, CDR1 is MDHEN and CDR2 is SYDVKM. CDR3 loop: CASMGQGYGELFF. The CDR3 DNA follows: TGTGCCAGCATGGGACAGGGGTATGGGGAGCTGTTTTTT.